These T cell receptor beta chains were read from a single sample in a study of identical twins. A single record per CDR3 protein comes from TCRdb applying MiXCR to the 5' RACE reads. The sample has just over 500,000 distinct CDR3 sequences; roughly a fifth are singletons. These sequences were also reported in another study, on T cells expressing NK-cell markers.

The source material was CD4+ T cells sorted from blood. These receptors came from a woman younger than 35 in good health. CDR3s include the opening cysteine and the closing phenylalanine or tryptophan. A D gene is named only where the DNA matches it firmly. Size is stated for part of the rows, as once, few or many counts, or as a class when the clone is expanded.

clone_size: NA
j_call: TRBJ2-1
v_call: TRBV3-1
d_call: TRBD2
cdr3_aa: CASSRPLAGAHNEQFF
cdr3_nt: TGTGCCAGCAGCCGCCCACTAGCGGGGGCCCACAATGAGCAGTTCTTC

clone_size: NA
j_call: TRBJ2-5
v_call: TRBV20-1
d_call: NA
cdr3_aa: CSAGLQGGGYQETQYF
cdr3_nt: TGCAGTGCTGGCCTTCAGGGGGGGGGGTACCAAGAGACCCAGTACTTC

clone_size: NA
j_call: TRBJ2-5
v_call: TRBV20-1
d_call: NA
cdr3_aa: CSARGEGLQTQYF
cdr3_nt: TGCAGTGCTAGGGGCGAGGGGTTGCAGACCCAGTACTTC

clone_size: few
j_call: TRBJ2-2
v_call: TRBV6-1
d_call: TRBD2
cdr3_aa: CASSRVLAGVRAGELFF
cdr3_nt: TGTGCCAGCAGTCGGGTCCTAGCGGGAGTTCGTGCCGGGGAGCTGTTTTTT

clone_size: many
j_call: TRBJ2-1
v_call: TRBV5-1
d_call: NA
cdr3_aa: CASSLGGETRGEQFF
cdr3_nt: TGCGCCAGCAGCTTGGGGGGGGAAACTAGAGGTGAGCAGTTCTTC

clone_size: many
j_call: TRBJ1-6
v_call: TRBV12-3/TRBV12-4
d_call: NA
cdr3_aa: CASSPDGVGSPLHF
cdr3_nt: TGTGCCAGCAGCCCGGACGGTGTTGGTTCACCCCTCCACTTT

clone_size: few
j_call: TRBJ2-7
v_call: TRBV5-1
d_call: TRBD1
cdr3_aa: CASSSNPGTAYEQYF
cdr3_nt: TGCGCCAGCAGCTCGAACCCCGGGACAGCCTACGAGCAGTACTTC

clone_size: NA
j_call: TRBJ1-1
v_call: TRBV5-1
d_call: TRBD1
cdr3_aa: CASSSKGQGASTEAFF
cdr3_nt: TGCGCCAGCAGCTCTAAGGGACAGGGCGCGAGCACTGAAGCTTTCTTT

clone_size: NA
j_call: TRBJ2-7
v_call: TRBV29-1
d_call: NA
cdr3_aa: CSVGIGNHYEQYF
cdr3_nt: TGCAGCGTTGGGATCGGAAATCACTACGAGCAGTACTTC

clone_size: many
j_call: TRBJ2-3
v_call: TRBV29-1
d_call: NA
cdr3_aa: CSVAFGGPSSTGTDTQYF
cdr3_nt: TGCAGCGTTGCGTTCGGGGGGCCTTCGAGTACGGGCACAGATACGCAGTATTTT

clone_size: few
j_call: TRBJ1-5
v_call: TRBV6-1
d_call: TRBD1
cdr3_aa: CASRQTGGDQPQHF
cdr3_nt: TGTGCCAGCAGACAGACAGGGGGGGATCAGCCCCAGCATTTT

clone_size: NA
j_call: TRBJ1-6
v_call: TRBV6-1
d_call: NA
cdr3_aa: CASSGLQGNSPLHF
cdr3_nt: TGTGCCAGCAGTGGGCTCCAGGGTAATTCACCCCTCCACTTT

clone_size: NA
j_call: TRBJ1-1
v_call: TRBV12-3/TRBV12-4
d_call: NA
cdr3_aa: CASSLRQITEAFF
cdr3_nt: TGTGCCAGCAGTTTACGACAGATCACTGAAGCTTTCTTT